This note documents a single TCR beta chain sequence. No antigen is known for it. Total RNA was isolated from each sample in quantities of at least 5 micrograms. A J-beta primer mix and a sample-barcoded 5' primer were used in a second PCR of roughly 7 to 12 cycles. Template switching added a 12-random-nucleotide identifier to every cDNA molecule. TCRdb reprocessed the 5' RACE reads via MiXCR and lists one record per CDR3 protein. Among about 1,500,000 distinct CDR3 sequences listed, roughly 40% were seen once. These data are taken from a study of blood T cells in healthy people across ages. Background on the study: Template switching captured about one barcoded beta molecule per two T cells.

Study outcomes and limitations: Roughly linear declines in TCR beta diversity per million T cells occurred with age.

The sequencing sample was made of blood. The TCR originated in a woman between 18 and 29 years old in good health.

The CDR3 DNA follows: TGCAGTGCTAGTAAAGGGACGGTGAACACTGAAGCTTTCTTT. Its protein is CSASKGTVNTEAFF. The V and J genes are TRBV20-1 and TRBJ1-1; D might be TRBD1 (5 bases). With 3 bases removed from V and 0 bases from J, the gap between germline ends came to 11 bases. Germline V lookup: CDR1 DFQATT, CDR2 SNEGSKA (reference sequence). The CDR3 extends over 14 amino acids.